This T cell receptor (beta chain) was recorded in a study of OX40 agonist ivuxolimab in advanced cancers. Study background: Three patients, one with hepatocellular carcinoma and two with cutaneous melanoma, achieved partial responses. Whole-study results and caveats: Clonal expansion was seen in CD4+ and CD8+ blood T cells by week 6 at 0.1 to 3.0 mg/kg.

Note on this clone: Its specificity is unknown.

With 5 bases removed from V and 8 bases from J, the gap between germline ends came to 9 bases. CDR3 length equals 12 residues. CDR1 SEHNR and CDR2 FQNEAQ come from the germline V gene (reference sequence). Libraries were prepared by immunoSEQ multiplex PCR; TCRdb keeps only in-frame clonotypes and omits some of them. The sample has some 130,000 clones, 80% to 90% seen once; the top ten hold roughly 0.59%. The rearrangement joins TRBV7-9 to TRBJ1-4; D is ambiguous. The source is an adult with an advanced solid tumor such as melanoma, head and neck, liver or kidney cancer. The sequenced sample was CD4+ or CD8+ T cells sorted from blood, obtained in a trial of the OX40 agonist ivuxolimab. CDR3 loop: CASSPSGEKLFF. Written as DNA, the CDR3 is TGTGCCAGCAGCCCGTCGGGCGAAAAACTGTTTTTT.